This TCR beta chain was recorded in a study of T cell responses to AZD1222 COVID-19 vaccine. Study in general: Pooling of second doses given at about 4 or about 12 weeks was done.

Study observations and caveats: The repertoires were collected only after the peak T cell response. The donor cohort was predominantly white British with a female majority, and clonal diversity may have been underestimated. In the spike-specific TCR repertoire, nearly half reportedly target unmutated variant regions.

Clones were sequenced by immunoSEQ multiplex PCR, and TCRdb holds only the in-frame ones, with some missing. The sample consists of 130,000 or so clones, around 94% of them appearing once. V was clipped by 0 bases and J by 6 bases, with 12 bases between them. The CDR3 totals 15 residues. The V gene's germline CDR1 is MNHNS and CDR2 SASEGT. As concerns this clone: Antigen: not known.

This receptor was obtained from an adult in good health. The chain uses TRBV6-1 and TRBJ1-5, with a tentative D call TRBD1 (6 bases). This sample comprised peripheral blood, obtained on day 0 of AZD1222 vaccination. The CDR3, as DNA: TGTGCCAGCAGTGAAGCAGGGGGTGGCCGTCAGCCCCAGCATTTT. Protein product: CASSEAGGGRQPQHF.